Here is one TCR beta chain with its context. The antigen remains undetermined. This record belongs to a study of T cells expressing NK-cell markers. Whole-study context: Sorted CD3+CD56-NKG2C+, CD3+CD56+NKG2C- and CD3+CD56+NKG2C+ T cells were the source of the TCR beta repertoires.

Points from the study as a whole: The share of CD8+ T cells held by dominant NKG2C+ clonotypes was about 1.0-8% in about 6 donors. These clonotypes additionally ranked first within the CD3+CD56-NKG2C+ fraction of a few donors.

UMI-tagged 5'RACE template switching yielded the TCR beta cDNA. TCRdb reprocessed the 5' RACE reads, keeping one entry per CDR3 protein, no DNA. The sample has almost 450,000 distinct CDR3 sequences. The CDR3 totals 13 residues. Sequencing used blood T cells: a sorted CD56 or NKG2C T cell subset, CD4+ or CD8+ T cells, or bulk PBMC T cells (not recorded which). The rearrangement joins TRBV12-3 or TRBV12-4 to TRBJ2-7; the D call from TCRdb, TRBD1, cannot be confirmed without DNA. The TCR originated in a woman between 18 and 75 years old in good health. The CDR3 loop reads CASSRQPHYEQYF.